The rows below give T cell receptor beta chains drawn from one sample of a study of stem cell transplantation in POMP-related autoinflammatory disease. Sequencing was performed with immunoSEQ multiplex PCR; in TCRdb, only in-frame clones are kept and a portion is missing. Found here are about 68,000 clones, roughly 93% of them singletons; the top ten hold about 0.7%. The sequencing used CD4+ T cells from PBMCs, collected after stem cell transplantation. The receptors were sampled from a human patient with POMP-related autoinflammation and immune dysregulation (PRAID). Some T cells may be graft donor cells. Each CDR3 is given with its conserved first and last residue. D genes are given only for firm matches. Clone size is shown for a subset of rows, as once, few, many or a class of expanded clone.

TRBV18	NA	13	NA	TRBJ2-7	CASSHNREDEQYF	TGTGCCAGCTCACACAACAGGGAGGACGAGCAGTACTTC
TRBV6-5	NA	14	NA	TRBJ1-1	CASSYSQGHAEAFF	TGTGCCAGCAGTTACTCCCAGGGTCACGCTGAAGCTTTCTTT
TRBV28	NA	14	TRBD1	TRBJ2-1	CASSFGTALSEQFF	TGTGCCAGCAGTTTTGGGACAGCCCTCAGTGAGCAGTTCTTC
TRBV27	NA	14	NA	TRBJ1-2	CASSLSYGGGGYTF	TGTGCCAGCAGTTTATCGTACGGCGGTGGAGGCTACACCTTC
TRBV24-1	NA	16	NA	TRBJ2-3	CATSDLSGSSTDTQYF	TGTGCCACCAGTGATTTATCCGGGAGTTCCACAGATACGCAGTATTTT
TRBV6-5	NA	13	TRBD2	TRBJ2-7	CASRVAGKYEQYF	TGTGCCAGCCGGGTAGCGGGAAAATACGAGCAGTACTTC
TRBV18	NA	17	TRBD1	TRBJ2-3	CASSPRGGTGKVNTQYF	TGTGCCAGCTCACCGCGAGGAGGGACAGGGAAGGTAAATACGCAGTATTTT
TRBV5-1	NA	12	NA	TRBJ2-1	CASSFFRNEQFF	TGCGCCAGCAGCTTCTTTCGGAATGAGCAGTTCTTC
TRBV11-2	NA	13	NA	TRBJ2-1	CASSLPGFNEQFF	TGTGCCAGCAGCTTACCAGGGTTTAATGAGCAGTTCTTC
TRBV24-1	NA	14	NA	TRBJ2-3	CATSVAGRSDTQYF	TGTGCCACCAGTGTTGCGGGACGATCAGATACGCAGTATTTT
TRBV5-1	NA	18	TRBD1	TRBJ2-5	CASSPTTSGTGGQETQYF	TGCGCCAGCAGCCCCACAACCTCCGGGACAGGGGGCCAAGAGACCCAGTACTTC
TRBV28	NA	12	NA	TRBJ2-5	CASLTYGETQYF	TGTGCCAGTCTAACGTATGGCGAGACCCAGTACTTC
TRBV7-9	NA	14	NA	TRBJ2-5	CASSLVPPGETQYF	TGTGCCAGCAGCTTAGTTCCGCCAGGGGAGACCCAGTACTTC
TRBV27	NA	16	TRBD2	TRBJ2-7	CASRPLLAGDSYEQYF	TGTGCCAGCAGACCCCTTCTAGCGGGTGACTCCTACGAGCAGTACTTC
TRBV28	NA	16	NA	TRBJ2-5	CASSFAGHRGGETQYF	TGTGCCAGCAGTTTTGCAGGACACCGAGGGGGAGAGACCCAGTACTTC
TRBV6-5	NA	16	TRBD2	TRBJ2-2	CASSSWNGGFTGELFF	TGTGCCAGCAGTTCCTGGAACGGGGGGTTCACCGGGGAGCTGTTTTTT
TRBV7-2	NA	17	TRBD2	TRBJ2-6	CASSLSGASSGANVLTF	TGTGCCAGCAGCTTAAGCGGGGCATCCTCTGGGGCCAACGTCCTGACTTTC
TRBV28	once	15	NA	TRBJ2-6	CASSKGDSGANVLTF	TGTGCCAGCAGTAAAGGGGACTCTGGGGCCAACGTCCTGACTTTC
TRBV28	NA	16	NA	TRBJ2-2	CASSLMGRTNTGELFF	TGTGCCAGCAGTTTAATGGGGCGGACGAACACCGGGGAGCTGTTTTTT
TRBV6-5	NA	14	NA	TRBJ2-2	CASSYSGNDGELFF	TGTGCCAGCAGTTACTCGGGGAACGACGGGGAGCTGTTTTTT
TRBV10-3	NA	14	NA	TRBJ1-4	CAISRSGGFEKLFF	TGTGCCATCAGCCGGAGTGGGGGGTTTGAAAAACTGTTTTTT
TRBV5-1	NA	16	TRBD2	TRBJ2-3	CASSSSGGPSTDTQYF	TGCGCCAGCAGCTCTTCGGGAGGGCCGAGCACAGATACGCAGTATTTT
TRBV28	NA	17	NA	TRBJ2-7	CASSLVLRDRIRYEQYF	TGTGCCAGCAGTTTAGTTCTCCGGGACCGAATCCGCTACGAGCAGTACTTC
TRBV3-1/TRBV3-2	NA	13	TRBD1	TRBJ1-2	CASSQGTGGGYTF	TGTGCCAGCAGCCAGGGGACAGGGGGCGGCTACACCTTC
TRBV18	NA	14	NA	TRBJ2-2	CASSPRVNTGELFF	TGTGCCAGCTCACCCAGGGTCAACACCGGGGAGCTGTTTTTT
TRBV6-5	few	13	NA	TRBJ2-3	CASSDSKADTQYF	TGTGCCAGCAGTGACTCGAAAGCAGATACGCAGTATTTT
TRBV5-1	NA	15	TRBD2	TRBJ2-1	CASRVATSGYNEQFF	TGCGCCAGCAGAGTCGCGACTAGCGGCTACAATGAGCAGTTCTTC
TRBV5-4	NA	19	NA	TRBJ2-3	CASSSFGRTTNGYTDTQYF	TGTGCCAGCAGCTCATTCGGCAGGACGACTAACGGATACACAGATACGCAGTATTTT
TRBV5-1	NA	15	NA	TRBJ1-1	CASSLGGNMNTEAFF	TGCGCCAGCAGCTTGGGGGGGAATATGAACACTGAAGCTTTCTTT